The 13 T cell receptor beta chains presented below share a single source sample, sequenced in a study of a mutant IDH1 vaccine in newly diagnosed glioma. Time point: baseline, week 1 (first vaccination visit). Treatment denoted: pre-vaccination baseline after standard-of-care therapy. Profiled with immunoSEQ multiplex PCR; TCRdb holds only in-frame clones, not every one. The profile shows 15,000 to 20,000 clones, 80% of them singletons. The sequenced sample was PBMCs, obtained from a glioma patient treated with radiotherapy, temozolomide or both. Every receptor here comes from a man in his forties with glioma.

With regard to this clone: Other nucleotide sequences from this sample produce the same CDR3. This chain connects TRBV11-2 to TRBJ2-3; a weak D match, TRBD2 (5 bases). Trimming shortened V by 3 bases and J by 6 bases, and 19 bases separated the two germline ends. CDR3 length equals 16 residues. Per germline, CDR1 SGHAT and CDR2 FQNNGV. The CDR3 is CASSFRGSGLTDTQYF. Written as DNA, the CDR3 is TGTGCCAGCAGCTTCCGGGGTTCGGGTCTCACGGATACGCAGTATTTT.

This clone is classed as medium-sized (0.01 to 0.1%). The chain has TRBV7-2 and TRBJ1-6, with D unclear. With 5 bases removed from V and 9 bases from J, the gap between germline ends came to 11 bases. This CDR3 contains 13 residues. Germline V lookup: CDR1 SGHTA, CDR2 FQGNSA. The CDR3 nucleotides are TGTGCCAGCAGCATGGGGTGGGTTTCACCCCTCCACTTT. Amino acids: CASSMGWVSPLHF.

V and J are TRBV5-1 and TRBJ2-2; 7 bases map to TRBD1. V was clipped by 3 bases and J by 4 bases; unmatched bases: 0. The germline V gene has CDR1 SGHRS and CDR2 YFSETQ. The CDR3 spans 13 residues. The CDR3 sequence: CASSYRGTGELFF. The CDR3 DNA reads as TGCGCCAGCAGCTACAGGGGCACCGGGGAGCTGTTTTTT. Based on the CDR3 plus reference TRBV5-1 and TRBJ2-2, the full variable domain is KAGVTQTPRYLIKTRGQQVTLSCSPISGHRSVSWYQQTPGQGLQFLFEYFSETQRNKGNFPGRFSGRQFSNSRSEMNVSTLELGDSALYLCASSYRGTGELFFGEGSRLTVL.

The CDR3 DNA sequence: TGTGCCAGCAGAACGACTAGCGGGAGCTACGAGCAGTACGTC. This encodes CASRTTSGSYEQYV. The gene calls are TRBV6-1 and TRBJ2-7, with 12 bases that match TRBD2. After removal of 6 bases from V and 3 bases from J, the junction contained 3 bases not matched to a gene. From germline, CDR1 is MNHNS and CDR2 SASEGT. The CDR3 extends over 14 amino acids.

The rearrangement joins TRBV30 to TRBJ1-4, with D perhaps matching TRBD1 (5 bases). CDR1 and CDR2 from the germline V gene are GTSNPN and SVGIG (reference sequence). Trimming removed 3 bases from V and 5 bases from J, with 13 bases in between. There are 14 residues in the CDR3. The CDR3 DNA sequence: TGTGCCTGGAGCAGAACAGGTTCAAATGAAAAACTGTTTTTT. Its protein is CAWSRTGSNEKLFF.

The chain combines TRBV6-5 with TRBJ1-1; D remains ambiguous. This CDR3 spans 14 amino acids. Trimming pared 5 bases from V and 0 bases from J, leaving 10 bases between. Germline loops: CDR1 MNHEY, CDR2 SVGAGI. The CDR3 sequence is CASSPREMNTEAFF. As DNA, the CDR3 is TGTGCCAGCAGTCCCCGGGAGATGAACACTGAAGCTTTCTTT.

The chain recombines TRBV6-6 with TRBJ1-6; 8 bases agree with TRBD1. Trimming removed 6 bases from V and 7 bases from J; junction bases left unmatched: 8. CDR1 and CDR2 (germline): MNHNY, SVGAGI (reference sequence). The CDR3 length is 15 residues. CDR3 region: CASRAGQGGNSPLHF. As DNA, the CDR3 is TGTGCCAGCAGGGCCGGACAGGGAGGGAATTCACCCCTCCACTTT.

The rearrangement joins TRBV9 to TRBJ2-3, with a weak D call TRBD1 (5 bases). Trimming shortened V by 7 bases and J by 1 base, and 13 bases separated the two germline ends. The germline gives CDR1 SGDLS, CDR2 YYNGEE. The length of the CDR3 is 14 residues. CDR3 sequence: CASDREAGTDTQYF. DNA for the CDR3: TGTGCCAGCGACAGAGAGGCGGGCACAGATACGCAGTATTTT.

V is TRBV5-6 and J is TRBJ2-7, with 7 bases fitting TRBD1. The germline V gene has CDR1 SGHDT and CDR2 YYEEEE. The CDR3 runs to 16 residues. After removal of 0 bases from V and 3 bases from J, the junction contained 9 bases not matched to a gene. The CDR3 sequence: CASSLATGVPIYEQYV. CDR3 DNA: TGTGCCAGCAGCTTGGCCACAGGGGTGCCGATCTACGAGCAGTACGTC.

CDR3 protein: CASSQDWDTLWKAFF. The CDR3, as DNA: TGTGCCAGCAGCCAAGATTGGGACACCCTTTGGAAAGCTTTCTTT. The J gene is TRBJ1-1, the V gene TRBV4-2; D might be TRBD1 (6 bases). Germline lookup yields CDR1 LGHNA and CDR2 YNFKEQ. V lost 0 bases and J lost 9, with 17 bases in between. This CDR3 contains 15 residues.

The chain is built from TRBV11-3 and TRBJ1-2; 11 positions match TRBD1. The V and J ends lost 5 bases and 6 bases, in that order; junction bases with no gene match: 5. CDR1 is SGHNT, CDR2 YENEEA, per germline. The CDR3 covers 14 residues. CDR3 bases: TGTGCCAGCAGCGGACAGGGGGCTCAGGATGGCTACACCTTC. The encoded protein is CASSGQGAQDGYTF.

The genes are TRBV15 and TRBJ2-2; 8 positions match TRBD2. The CDR3 runs 14 residues. J was trimmed by 6 bases and V by 5 bases; bases with no gene match: 5. The germline gives CDR1 LNHNV, CDR2 YYDKDF (reference sequence). The CDR3 DNA sequence: TGTGCCACCAGCCGCGGGGGGAGTCCCGGGGAGCTGTTTTTT. Its translation: CATSRGGSPGELFF.

This clone was counted between two and nine times. The chain employs TRBV5-1 and TRBJ1-2, with 9 bases lining up with TRBD1. Germline CDR1 is SGHRS and CDR2 is YFSETQ. The CDR3 has 15 residues. Germline trimming cut 0 bases from V and 2 bases from J; bases unmatched to any gene: 2. The CDR3: CASSLADRGNYGYTF. CDR3 DNA sequence: TGCGCCAGCAGCTTGGCGGACAGGGGAAACTATGGCTACACCTTC.